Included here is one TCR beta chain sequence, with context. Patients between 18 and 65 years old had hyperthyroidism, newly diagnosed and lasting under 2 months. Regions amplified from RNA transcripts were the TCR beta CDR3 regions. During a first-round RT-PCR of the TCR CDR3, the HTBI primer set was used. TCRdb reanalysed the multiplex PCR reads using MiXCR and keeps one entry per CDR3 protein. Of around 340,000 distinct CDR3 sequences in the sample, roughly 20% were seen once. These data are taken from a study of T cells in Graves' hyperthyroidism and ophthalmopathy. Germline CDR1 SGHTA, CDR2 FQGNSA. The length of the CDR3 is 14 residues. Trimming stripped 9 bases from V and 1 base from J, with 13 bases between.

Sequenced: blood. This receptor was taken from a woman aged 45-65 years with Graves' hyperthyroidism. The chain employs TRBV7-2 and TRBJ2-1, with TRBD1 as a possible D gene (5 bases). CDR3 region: CASSRPGSYNEQFF. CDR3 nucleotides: TGTGCCAGTAGTAGGCCAGGGTCCTACAATGAGCAGTTCTTC.